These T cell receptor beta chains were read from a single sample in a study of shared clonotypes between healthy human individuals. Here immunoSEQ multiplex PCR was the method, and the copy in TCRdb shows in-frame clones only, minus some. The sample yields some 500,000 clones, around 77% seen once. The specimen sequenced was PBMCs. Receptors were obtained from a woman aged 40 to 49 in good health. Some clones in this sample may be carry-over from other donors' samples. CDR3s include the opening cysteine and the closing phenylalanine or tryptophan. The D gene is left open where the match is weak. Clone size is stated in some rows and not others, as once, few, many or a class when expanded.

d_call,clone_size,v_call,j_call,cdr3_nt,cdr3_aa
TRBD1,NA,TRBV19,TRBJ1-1,TGTGCCAGTTCGGGACAGCTGAACACTGAAGCTTTCTTT,CASSGQLNTEAFF
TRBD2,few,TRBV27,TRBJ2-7,TGTGCCAGCAGTTTATCCGCGCTGACTAGCGGAGCCTACGAGCAGTACTTC,CASSLSALTSGAYEQYF
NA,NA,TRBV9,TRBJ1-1,TGTGCCAGCAGCACTCCAGTTAACACTGAAGCTTTCTTT,CASSTPVNTEAFF
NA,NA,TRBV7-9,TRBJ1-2,TGTGCCAGCAGCTTGAATGGCTACACCTTC,CASSLNGYTF
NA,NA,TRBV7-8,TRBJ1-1,TGTGCCAGCAGCTTTACAGGACCGAACACTGAAGCTTTCTTT,CASSFTGPNTEAFF
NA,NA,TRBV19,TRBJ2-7,TGTGCCAGCAGTACCCTAGACGGGGCACAGACCTACGAGCAGTACTTC,CASSTLDGAQTYEQYF
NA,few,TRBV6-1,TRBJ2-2,TGTGCCAGCAGTGAAGCGAGGGGCAGGTACAACACCGGGGAGCTGTTTTTT,CASSEARGRYNTGELFF
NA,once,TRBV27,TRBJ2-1,TGTGCCAGCAGTCCGGCTAACAATGAGCAGTTCTTC,CASSPANNEQFF
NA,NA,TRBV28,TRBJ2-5,TGTGCCAGCAGTTTTTGGCAGGGAAAGGAGACCCAGTACTTC,CASSFWQGKETQYF
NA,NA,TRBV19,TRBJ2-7,TGTGCCAGTAGTGACGAGTCAGGGATATCCTACGAGCAGTACTTC,CASSDESGISYEQYF
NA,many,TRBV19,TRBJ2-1,TGTGCCAGTAGTATAGGCTCACTGAATGAGCAGTTCTTC,CASSIGSLNEQFF
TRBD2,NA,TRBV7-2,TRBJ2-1,TGTGCCAGCAGCTCCGGACTAGCGGGATACTACAATGAGCAGTTCTTC,CASSSGLAGYYNEQFF
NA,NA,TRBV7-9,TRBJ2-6,TGTGCCAGCAGCCCCCCCCCTACCCGCAAGGGGGCCAACGTCCTGACTTTC,CASSPPPTRKGANVLTF
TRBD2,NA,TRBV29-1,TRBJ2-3,TGCAGCGCCAGACTAGCGGGAGGCCTTTCGGATACGCAGTATTTT,CSARLAGGLSDTQYF
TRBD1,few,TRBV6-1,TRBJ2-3,TGTGCCAGCAGGTCACAGGGGGAAACGCAGTATTTT,CASRSQGETQYF
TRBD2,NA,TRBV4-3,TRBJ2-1,TGCGCCAGCAGCAGGACTAGCGGGAGTATGAATGAGCAGTTCTTC,CASSRTSGSMNEQFF
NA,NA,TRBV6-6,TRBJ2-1,TGTGCCAGCAGTTACTCAGGGCCAGACTACAATGAGCAGTTCTTC,CASSYSGPDYNEQFF
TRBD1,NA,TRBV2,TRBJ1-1,TGTGCCAGTCAGACAGGGAGGGACACTGAAGCTTTCTTT,CASQTGRDTEAFF
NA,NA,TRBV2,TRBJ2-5,TGTGCCAGCACTACACCGTATTCCGAGACCCAGTACTTC,CASTTPYSETQYF
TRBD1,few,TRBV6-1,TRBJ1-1,TGTGCCAGCAGTGATATGGGACAGGGGGCGTCTGAAGCTTTCTTT,CASSDMGQGASEAFF
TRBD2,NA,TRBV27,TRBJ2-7,TGTGCCAGCAGTTTATCAGCGGGGCTTCCTAAGGGGGAGCAGTACTTC,CASSLSAGLPKGEQYF
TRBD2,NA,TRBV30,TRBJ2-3,TGTGCCTGGAGTTTAGCGGGGGGCACAGATACGCAGTATTTT,CAWSLAGGTDTQYF
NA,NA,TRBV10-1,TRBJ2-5,TGCGCCAGCAGTGAGACCTCAGGGGTCCAAGAGACCCAGTACTTC,CASSETSGVQETQYF